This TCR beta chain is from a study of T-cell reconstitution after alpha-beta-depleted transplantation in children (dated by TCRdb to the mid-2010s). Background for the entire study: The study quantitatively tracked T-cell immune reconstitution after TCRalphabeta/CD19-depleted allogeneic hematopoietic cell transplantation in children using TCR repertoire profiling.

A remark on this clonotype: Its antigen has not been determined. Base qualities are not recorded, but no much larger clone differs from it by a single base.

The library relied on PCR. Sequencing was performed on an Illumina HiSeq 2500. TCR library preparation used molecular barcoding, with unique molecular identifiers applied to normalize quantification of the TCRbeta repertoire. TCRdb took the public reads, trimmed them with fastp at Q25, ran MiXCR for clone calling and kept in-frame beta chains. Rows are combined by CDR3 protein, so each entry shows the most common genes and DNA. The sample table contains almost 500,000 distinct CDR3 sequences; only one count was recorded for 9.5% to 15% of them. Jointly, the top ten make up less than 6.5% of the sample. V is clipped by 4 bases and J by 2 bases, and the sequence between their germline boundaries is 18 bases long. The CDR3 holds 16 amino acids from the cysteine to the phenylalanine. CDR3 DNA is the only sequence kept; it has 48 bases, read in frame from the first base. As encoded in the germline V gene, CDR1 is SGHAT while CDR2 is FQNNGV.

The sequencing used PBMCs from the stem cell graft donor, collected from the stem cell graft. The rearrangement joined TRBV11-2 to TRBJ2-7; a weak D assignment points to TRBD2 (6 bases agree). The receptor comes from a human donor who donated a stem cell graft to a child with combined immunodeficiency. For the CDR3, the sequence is CASSSPLASATYEQYF. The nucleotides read TGTGCCAGCAGCTCCCCTCTTGCTAGCGCCACCTACGAGCAGTACTTC. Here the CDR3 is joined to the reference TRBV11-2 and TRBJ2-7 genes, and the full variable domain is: EAGVAQSPRYKIIEKRQSVAFWCNPISGHATLYWYQQILGQGPKLLIQFQNNGVVDDSQLPKDRFSAERLKGVDSTLKIQPAKLEDSAVYLCASSSPLASATYEQYFGPGTRLTVT.